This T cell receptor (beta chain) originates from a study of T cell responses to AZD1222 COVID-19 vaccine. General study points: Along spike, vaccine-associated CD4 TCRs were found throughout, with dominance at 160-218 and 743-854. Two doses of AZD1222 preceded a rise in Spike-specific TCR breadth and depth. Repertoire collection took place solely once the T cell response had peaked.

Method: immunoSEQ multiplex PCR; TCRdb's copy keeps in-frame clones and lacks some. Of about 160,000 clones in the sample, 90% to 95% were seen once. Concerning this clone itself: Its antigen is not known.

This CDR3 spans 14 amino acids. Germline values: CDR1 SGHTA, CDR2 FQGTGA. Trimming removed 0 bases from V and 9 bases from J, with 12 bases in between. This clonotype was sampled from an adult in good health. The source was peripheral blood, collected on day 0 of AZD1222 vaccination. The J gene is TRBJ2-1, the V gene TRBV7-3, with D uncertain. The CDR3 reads CASSLTFAEREQFF. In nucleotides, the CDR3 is TGTGCCAGCAGCTTAACGTTCGCAGAACGTGAGCAGTTCTTC.